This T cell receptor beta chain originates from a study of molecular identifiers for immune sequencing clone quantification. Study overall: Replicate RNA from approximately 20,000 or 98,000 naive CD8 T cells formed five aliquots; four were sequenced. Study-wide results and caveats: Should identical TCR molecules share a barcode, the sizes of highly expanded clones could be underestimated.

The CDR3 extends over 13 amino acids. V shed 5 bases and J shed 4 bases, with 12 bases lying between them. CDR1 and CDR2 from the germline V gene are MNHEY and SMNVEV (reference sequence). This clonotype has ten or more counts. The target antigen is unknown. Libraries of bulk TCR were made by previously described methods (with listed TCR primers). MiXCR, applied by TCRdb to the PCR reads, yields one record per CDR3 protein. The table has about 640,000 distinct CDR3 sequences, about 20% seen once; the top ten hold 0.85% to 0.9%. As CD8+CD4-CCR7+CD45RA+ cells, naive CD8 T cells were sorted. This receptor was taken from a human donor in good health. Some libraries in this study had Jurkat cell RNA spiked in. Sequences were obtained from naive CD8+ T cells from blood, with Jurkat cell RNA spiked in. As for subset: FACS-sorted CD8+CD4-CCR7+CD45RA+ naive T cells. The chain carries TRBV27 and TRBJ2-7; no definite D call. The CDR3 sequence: CASSEGNGYEQYF. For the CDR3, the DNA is TGTGCCAGCAGTGAAGGGAACGGTTACGAGCAGTACTTC.